Below, 27 T cell receptor beta chains from the same sample are listed, as sequenced in a study of vaccination and CD4 T cells after COVID-19. These receptors' targets are unknown. Treatment in this sample: roughly 10-day PBMC culture with coronavirus spike peptide pools or control peptides (ViraFEST assay). Cultured CD4+ T-cell DNA underwent Oncomine TCR Beta short-read sequencing. TCRdb processed the PCR reads anew with MiXCR; each CDR3 protein has one entry. This repertoire shows around 19,000 distinct CDR3 sequences, approximately 40% found once; its top ten account for approximately 17%. The sequenced sample was CD4+ T cells from blood, cultured in vitro, obtained before SARS-CoV-2 vaccination. These receptors originate from a human donor who received a COVID-19 vaccine.

In its sample, this clonotype was seen a few times. V gene TRBV2 combines with J gene TRBJ1-6; possible D gene TRBD1, 5 bases. CDR3 length: 13 amino acids. Deletions cut 10 bases from V and 4 bases from J, with 11 bases between. Per germline, CDR1 SNHLY and CDR2 FYNNEI. The CDR3 bases are TGTGCCACCAGGGAAGGGTATAATTCACCCCTCCACTTT. Protein sequence: CATREGYNSPLHF.

This clonotype was counted once. This chain links TRBV24-1 with TRBJ2-1; the match to TRBD2 covers 8 bases. V gave up 4 bases and J gave up 4 bases; unmatched junction bases: 5. The germline gives CDR1 KGHDR, CDR2 SFDVKD. The length of the CDR3 is 15 residues. The CDR3 coding sequence is TGTGCCACCAGTGAGCAGCGGGGGACATACAATGAGCAGTTCTTC. Protein product: CATSEQRGTYNEQFF.

This clonotype has a handful of counts. This chain's CDR3 is CASSLGQEGYGYTF. DNA of the CDR3: TGCGCCAGCAGCCTGGGACAAGAGGGTTATGGCTACACCTTC. This chain connects TRBV5-1 to TRBJ1-2; tentative D call: TRBD1 (6 bases). V gave up 4 bases and J gave up 5 bases, with 15 bases separating them. This CDR3 comprises 14 residues. Germline CDR1 reads SGHRS; CDR2 reads YFSETQ.

This clonotype showed up just a few times. The rearrangement links TRBV6-1 to TRBJ2-5; TRBD2 agrees at 7 bases. The CDR3 is 16 amino acids. In germline, CDR1 is MNHNS, CDR2 SASEGT. Losses at the gene ends were 4 bases for V and 4 bases for J; bases not matched to a gene: 12. The CDR3 region is CASSGLAGGPPETQYF. The CDR3 DNA sequence: TGTGCCAGCAGTGGACTAGCCGGAGGCCCCCCAGAGACCCAGTACTTC.

CDR3 in amino acids: CASSLGGFADTQYF. The CDR3 DNA reads TGTGCCAGCAGCTTAGGGGGTTTTGCAGATACGCAGTATTTT. The chain carries TRBV7-2 and TRBJ2-3; no definite D call. This CDR3 spans 14 amino acids. Germline V gives CDR1 SGHTA, CDR2 FQGNSA. Trimming cost V 1 base and J 4 bases, with 9 bases left between them.

This clonotype was seen a handful of times. The chain carries TRBV19 and TRBJ1-5; weak D call: TRBD1 (6 bases). V was cut by 5 bases and J by 7 bases, with 18 bases left in between. In germline, CDR1 is LNHDA, CDR2 SQIVND (reference sequence). The CDR3 runs to 15 residues. In DNA form, the CDR3 reads TGTGCCAGTAGTCACCCTACAGGGTACGGGCAGCCCCAGCATTTT. Protein: CASSHPTGYGQPQHF.

This chain uses TRBV5-1 with TRBJ2-5; the match to TRBD1 covers 9 bases. The CDR3 has 15 residues. Germline V gene sequence: CDR1 SGHRS, CDR2 YFSETQ. With 4 bases clipped from V and 5 bases from J, the junction kept 9 bases outside the gene matches. The CDR3 is CASSPGQGLGETQYF. The CDR3 region has the DNA TGCGCCAGCAGCCCGGGACAGGGCCTCGGGGAGACCCAGTACTTC.

This rearrangement joins TRBV7-6 to TRBJ1-5; maybe TRBD1 (5 bases). Germline CDR1 reads SGHVS; CDR2 reads FNYEAQ. With 1 base removed from V and 0 bases from J, the gap between germline ends came to 10 bases. The CDR3 is 16 amino acids. CDR3 protein: CASSLGQRYSNQPQHF. In DNA form, the CDR3 reads TGTGCCAGCAGCTTAGGACAGAGATATAGCAATCAGCCCCAGCATTTT. Full variable domain (remainder filled in from reference TRBV7-6 and TRBJ1-5): GAGVSQSPRYKVTKRGQDVALRCDPISGHVSLYWYRQALGQGPEFLTYFNYEAQQDKSGLPNDRFSAERPEGSISTLTIQRTEQRDSAMYRCASSLGQRYSNQPQHFGDGTRLSIL.

The J gene is TRBJ1-1, the V gene TRBV6-1; D is uncertain. V dropped 8 bases and J dropped 0 bases, with 13 bases sitting between them. This CDR3 region has 14 residues. Germline V gene data show CDR1 as MNHNS and CDR2 as SASEGT. The CDR3 DNA sequence: TGTGCCAGCCGGCCCGGGAACTTGAACACTGAAGCTTTCTTT. Protein: CASRPGNLNTEAFF.

This sequence joins TRBV5-1 and TRBJ2-7, with 7 bases lining up with TRBD1. The V and J ends lost 4 bases and 0 bases, in that order; junction bases with no gene match: 4. Germline V CDR1 and CDR2: SGHRS, YFSETQ. The CDR3 has 14 residues. CDR3 sequence: CASSPGQPSYEQYF. In DNA form, the CDR3 reads TGCGCCAGCAGCCCGGGACAGCCCTCCTACGAGCAGTACTTC. Full variable domain (rest looked up from reference TRBV5-1 and TRBJ2-7): KAGVTQTPRYLIKTRGQQVTLSCSPISGHRSVSWYQQTPGQGLQFLFEYFSETQRNKGNFPGRFSGRQFSNSRSEMNVSTLELGDSALYLCASSPGQPSYEQYFGPGTRLTVT.

The chain joins TRBV30 to TRBJ1-3, with TRBD1 matching over 7 bases. The CDR3 totals 15 residues. V was pared by 2 bases and J by 0 bases, with 4 bases of the junction left unmatched. Germline V gene data show CDR1 as GTSNPN and CDR2 as SVGIG (reference sequence). CDR3 coding DNA: TGTGCCTGGAGTTCCGACAGGGTCTCTGGAAACACCATATATTTT. Residues: CAWSSDRVSGNTIYF.

The chain carries TRBV25-1 and TRBJ1-1; 8 bases are shared with TRBD1. This CDR3 region has 15 residues. V shed 4 bases, J shed 8 bases, and the junction held 12 bases outside the gene matches. The V gene's germline CDR1 is MGHDK and CDR2 SYGVNS. CDR3 DNA sequence: TGTGCCAGCAGTGGGGACAGGCAGAGGGTAGAGGAAGCTTTCTTT. This encodes CASSGDRQRVEEAFF.

This clonotype was counted a few times. This sequence joins TRBV20-1 and TRBJ1-1, with a weak D call TRBD1 (6 bases). The CDR3 sequence is 14 residues long. Trimming stripped 6 bases from V and 4 bases from J, with 18 bases between. The germline V gene has CDR1 DFQATT and CDR2 SNEGSKA (reference sequence). CDR3 nucleotides: TGCAGTGCGGGGCAGAGGGGGGCTCCCACTGAAGCTTTCTTT. It codes for CSAGQRGAPTEAFF.

The chain couples TRBV6-1 to TRBJ1-3; 7 nucleotides line up with TRBD1. V lost 7 bases, J lost 4 bases, and 7 bases stayed unmatched. Germline CDR1 reads MNHNS; CDR2 reads SASEGT. This CDR3 spans 14 amino acids. The CDR3 sequence is CASTLTGTGNTIYF. Written as DNA, the CDR3 is TGTGCCAGCACCCTGACAGGGACAGGAAACACCATATATTTT.

The chain carries TRBV11-3 and TRBJ2-7; 12 bases match TRBD2. The CDR3 runs to 15 residues. Germline CDR1 reads SGHNT; CDR2 reads YENEEA. The ends lost 1 base at V and 6 bases at J; junction bases unmatched: 4. In DNA form, the CDR3 reads TGTGCCAGCAGCTTAGGGCGGACTAGCGGGGCCGAGCAGTACTTC. Its protein is CASSLGRTSGAEQYF.

This clonotype counts as medium-sized (0.01 to 0.1%). The chain employs TRBV20-1 and TRBJ1-1; weak D call: TRBD1 (5 bases). The CDR3 length is 15 residues. The germline CDR1 and CDR2 sequences are DFQATT and SNEGSKA (reference sequence). Trimming stripped 2 bases from V and 1 base from J, with 14 bases between. Here the CDR3 reads CSARSSGTGNTEAFF. The DNA of the CDR3 is TGCAGTGCTAGATCATCCGGGACGGGGAACACTGAAGCTTTCTTT.

This clonotype was recorded only once. This rearrangement joins TRBV12-3 or TRBV12-4 to TRBJ2-5; perhaps TRBD2 as D (5 bases). The CDR3 consists of 14 residues. V was shortened by 6 bases and J by 5 bases, with 16 bases between the two germline ends. In nucleotides, the CDR3 is TGTGCCAGCAGCGACCGAGCGGTTTTGGAGACCCAGTACTTC. This translates into CASSDRAVLETQYF.

The chain carries TRBV11-3 and TRBJ2-2; perhaps TRBD1 as D (5 bases). The germline V and J ends were trimmed by 1 base and 13 bases, with 13 bases remaining between them. The germline CDR1 and CDR2 sequences are SGHNT and YENEEA. The CDR3 runs 13 residues. CDR3 sequence reads: CASSLAPGLRLFF. The CDR3 nucleotides are TGTGCCAGCAGCTTAGCCCCAGGGTTGAGGCTGTTTTTT.

V usage is TRBV12-3 or TRBV12-4 and J usage is TRBJ2-4; no firm D call. This CDR3 spans 15 amino acids. V shed 4 bases and J shed 0 bases, with 10 bases lying between them. The CDR3 nucleotides read TGTGCCAGCAGTTCCCGACCACGAGCCAAAAACATTCAGTACTTC. Amino acid sequence: CASSSRPRAKNIQYF.

The chain has TRBV7-9 and TRBJ2-3; TRBD1 agrees at 10 bases. The CDR3 is 15 residues long. The germline V gene encodes CDR1 SEHNR and CDR2 FQNEAQ (reference sequence). The ends lost 5 bases at V and 3 bases at J; junction bases unmatched: 5. The CDR3 reads CASSPRDRGTDTQYF. The DNA of the CDR3 is TGTGCCAGCAGCCCTCGGGACAGGGGAACAGATACGCAGTATTTT.

The DNA of the CDR3 is TGTGCCACCCGGACAGGAAACAATGAGCAGTTCTTC. This codes for CATRTGNNEQFF. The chain uses TRBV24-1 and TRBJ2-1, with TRBD1 identical over 7 bases. The ends lost 9 bases at V and 5 bases at J; junction bases unmatched: 3. The CDR3 spans 12 residues. Germline loops: CDR1 KGHDR, CDR2 SFDVKD.

CDR3 sequence: CASSYDREALHF. The CDR3 DNA sequence: TGTGCCAGCAGTTACGACAGGGAAGCCCTCCACTTT. This chain joins TRBV6-2 or TRBV6-3 and TRBJ1-6; 7 bases are shared with TRBD1. V lost 2 bases to trimming and J lost 14 bases; unmatched junction nucleotides: 3. This CDR3 comprises 12 residues. CDR1 and CDR2 from the germline V gene are MNHEY and SVGEGT.

About this clonotype: A read error may account for a junction end that differs from germline. The genes are TRBV6-5 and TRBJ2-3, with 10 bases identical to TRBD2. The germline CDR1 and CDR2 sequences are MNHEY and SVGAGI. CDR3 length: 15 amino acids. Here the CDR3 DNA reads TGTGCCAGCAGTGACTCGGGACTAGCGTTAGATACGCAGTATTTT. Amino acid sequence: CASSDSGLALDTQYF.

This chain connects TRBV24-1 to TRBJ2-5; TRBD1 matches 9 bases. V lost 3 bases, J lost 2 bases, and 6 bases stayed unmatched. Germline CDR1 is KGHDR and CDR2 is SFDVKD. The CDR3 covers 16 residues. In DNA form, the CDR3 reads TGTGCCACCAGTGATCCTCCGGGACAGGGACAAGAGACCCAGTACTTC. Translated, it gives CATSDPPGQGQETQYF.

The V and J genes are TRBV6-5 and TRBJ2-7, with 10 bases lining up with TRBD1. The CDR3 consists of 16 residues. V lost 0 bases to trimming and J lost 6 bases; unmatched junction nucleotides: 8. Germline V lookup: CDR1 MNHEY, CDR2 SVGAGI. The chain's CDR3 is CASSYSRDRGSREQYF. The DNA of the CDR3 is TGTGCCAGCAGTTACTCCCGGGACAGGGGATCTCGCGAGCAGTACTTC.

The rearrangement uses TRBV19 and TRBJ1-1; no clear D gene. The germline CDR1 and CDR2 sequences are LNHDA and SQIVND (reference sequence). The ends were cut back, 6 bases at V and 3 bases at J, with 14 bases in the middle. This CDR3 is built from 14 residues. This chain's CDR3 is CASSTPGRHTEAFF. CDR3 in DNA: TGTGCCAGTAGCACCCCCGGCAGGCACACTGAAGCTTTCTTT.

This clonotype was observed a handful of times. The rearrangement uses TRBV27 and TRBJ1-2; a possible D gene is TRBD1 (6 bases). V lost 6 bases, J lost 7 bases, and 12 bases lay in between. CDR1 and CDR2 (germline): MNHEY, SMNVEV (reference sequence). The CDR3 runs to 12 residues. This chain's CDR3 is CASRLTGGGYTF. For the CDR3, the DNA is TGTGCCAGCAGACTGACAGGAGGTGGCTACACCTTC.